The 7 T cell receptor beta chains below were found in one sample sequenced in a study of Tregs in tolerant kidney transplant recipients. Using immunoSEQ multiplex PCR, the repertoire was profiled, and TCRdb retains in-frame clones only, with some absent. The data show about 240,000 clones, about 86% seen once. Specimen: CD4+ T cells from blood. These receptors all stem from a human donor in good health.

The chain is built from TRBV20-1 and TRBJ1-1, with D tentatively TRBD1 (6 bases). CDR1 is DFQATT and CDR2 is SNEGSKA in the germline V gene (reference sequence). The V and J ends lost 5 bases and 9 bases respectively, with 13 bases between them. The CDR3 sequence is 11 residues long. The CDR3 sequence: CSAAQGRKAFF. Written as DNA, the CDR3 is TGCAGTGCTGCTCAGGGGCGGAAAGCTTTCTTT.

This clone was seen only a few times. This chain uses TRBV11-2 with TRBJ2-2; possibly TRBD2 for D (6 bases). V was clipped by 5 bases and J by 3 bases, with 16 bases between them. The germline CDR1 and CDR2 sequences are SGHAT and FQNNGV. There are 16 residues in the CDR3. The CDR3 region has the DNA TGTGCCAGCAGCCCACCCCGGGGGTTAGACACCGGGGAGCTGTTTTTT. Translated: CASSPPRGLDTGELFF.

This chain connects TRBV9 to TRBJ2-1; D may be TRBD1 or TRBD2 (6 bases each). The CDR3 is 15 residues long. Deletions cut 0 bases from V and 4 bases from J, with 11 bases between. Per germline, CDR1 SGDLS and CDR2 YYNGEE. The CDR3 coding sequence is TGTGCCAGCAGCGTAGTTGCGGGGACATACAATGAGCAGTTCTTC. Its translation: CASSVVAGTYNEQFF.

In its sample, this clone was seen a few times. This chain uses TRBV20-1 with TRBJ2-1; D unclear. Germline V gene lookup returns CDR1 DFQATT and CDR2 SNEGSKA (reference sequence). V was cut by 0 bases and J by 8 bases, with 2 bases left in between. This CDR3 is built from 10 residues. CDR3 amino acids: CSARDYEQFF. The CDR3 bases are TGCAGTGCTAGAGATTATGAGCAGTTCTTC.

This clone was picked up one time. V is TRBV7-9 and J is TRBJ1-1; 8 nucleotides agree with TRBD1. This CDR3 is built from 15 residues. The J segment lost 3 bases and the V segment lost 1 base, leaving 4 bases of the junction unmatched. Germline lookup yields CDR1 SEHNR and CDR2 FQNEAQ (reference sequence). For the CDR3, the DNA is TGTGCCAGCAGCTTAGGAACAGGGGGAGACACTGAAGCTTTCTTT. Protein: CASSLGTGGDTEAFF.

This chain connects TRBV5-1 to TRBJ2-3; 9 bases map to TRBD2. Germline V gene lookup returns CDR1 SGHRS and CDR2 YFSETQ. The ends lost 6 bases at V and 0 bases at J; junction bases unmatched: 5. This CDR3 spans 15 amino acids. CDR3 DNA: TGCGCCAGCAACCCTAGCGGGGCGAGCACAGATACGCAGTATTTT. It translates to CASNPSGASTDTQYF.

The V gene is TRBV5-1, the J gene TRBJ2-3, with TRBD2 identical over 13 bases. Looked up from germline, CDR1 is SGHRS and CDR2 is YFSETQ. With V trimmed by 4 bases and J by 1 base, 3 bases remained unmatched. The CDR3 length is 16 residues. CDR3 nucleotides: TGCGCCAGCAGCCGACTAGCGGGGGGACGCACAGATACGCAGTATTTT. Its protein product is CASSRLAGGRTDTQYF.